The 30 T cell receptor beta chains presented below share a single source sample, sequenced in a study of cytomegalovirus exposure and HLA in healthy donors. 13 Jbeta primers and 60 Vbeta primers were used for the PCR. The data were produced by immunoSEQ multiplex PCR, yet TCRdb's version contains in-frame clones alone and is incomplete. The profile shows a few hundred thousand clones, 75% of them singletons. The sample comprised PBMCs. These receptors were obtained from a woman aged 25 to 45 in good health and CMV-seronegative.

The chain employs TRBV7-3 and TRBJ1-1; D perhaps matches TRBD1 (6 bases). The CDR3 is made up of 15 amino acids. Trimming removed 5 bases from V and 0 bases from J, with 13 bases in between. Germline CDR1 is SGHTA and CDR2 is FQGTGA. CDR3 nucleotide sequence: TGTGCCAGCAGCCCGACAGGCCCCTTGAACACTGAAGCTTTCTTT. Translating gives CASSPTGPLNTEAFF.

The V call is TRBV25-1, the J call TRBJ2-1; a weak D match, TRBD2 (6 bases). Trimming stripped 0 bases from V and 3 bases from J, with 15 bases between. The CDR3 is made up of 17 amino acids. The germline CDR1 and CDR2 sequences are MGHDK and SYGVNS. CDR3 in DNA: TGTGCCAGCAGTGAATATAGGGGCGGGACGGGCTACAATGAGCAGTTCTTC. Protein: CASSEYRGGTGYNEQFF.

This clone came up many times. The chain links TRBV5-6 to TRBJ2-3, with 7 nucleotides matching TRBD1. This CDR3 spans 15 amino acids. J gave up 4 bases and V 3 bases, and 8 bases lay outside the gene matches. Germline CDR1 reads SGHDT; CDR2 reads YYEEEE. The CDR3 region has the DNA TGTGCCAGCAGCTCGCCACAGGGGAACGCAGATACGCAGTATTTT. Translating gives CASSSPQGNADTQYF.

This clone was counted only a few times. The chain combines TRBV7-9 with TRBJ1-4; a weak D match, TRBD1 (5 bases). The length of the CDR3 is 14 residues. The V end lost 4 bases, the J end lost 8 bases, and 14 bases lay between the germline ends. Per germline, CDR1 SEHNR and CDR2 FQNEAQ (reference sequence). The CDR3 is CASSYTGGGEKLFF. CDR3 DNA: TGTGCCAGCAGCTATACCGGGGGAGGAGAAAAACTGTTTTTT. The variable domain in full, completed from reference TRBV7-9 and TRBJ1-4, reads DTGVSQNPRHKITKRGQNVTFRCDPISEHNRLYWYRQTLGQGPEFLTYFQNEAQLEKSRLLSDRFSAERPKGSFSTLEIQRTEQGDSAMYLCASSYTGGGEKLFFGSGTQLSVL.

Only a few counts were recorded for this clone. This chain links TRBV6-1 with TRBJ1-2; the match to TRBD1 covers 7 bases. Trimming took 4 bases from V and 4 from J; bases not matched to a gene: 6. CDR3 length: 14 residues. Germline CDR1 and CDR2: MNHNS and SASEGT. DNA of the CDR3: TGTGCCAGCAGTGCGGCAGGGGGAATCTATGGCTACACCTTC. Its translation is CASSAAGGIYGYTF.

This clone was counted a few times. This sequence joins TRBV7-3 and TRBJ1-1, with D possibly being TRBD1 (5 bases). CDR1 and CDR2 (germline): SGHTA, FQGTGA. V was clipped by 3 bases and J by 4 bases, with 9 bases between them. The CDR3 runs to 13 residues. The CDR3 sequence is CASSFRGTTEAFF. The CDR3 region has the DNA TGTGCCAGCAGCTTCCGGGGGACCACTGAAGCTTTCTTT.

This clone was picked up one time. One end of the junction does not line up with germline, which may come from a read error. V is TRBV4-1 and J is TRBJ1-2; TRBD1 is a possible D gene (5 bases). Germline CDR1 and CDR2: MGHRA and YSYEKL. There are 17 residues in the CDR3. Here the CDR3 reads CDSSLSPDARDNYGYTF. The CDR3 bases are TGCGACAGCAGCCTATCGCCCGACGCCAGGGATAACTATGGCTACACCTTC.

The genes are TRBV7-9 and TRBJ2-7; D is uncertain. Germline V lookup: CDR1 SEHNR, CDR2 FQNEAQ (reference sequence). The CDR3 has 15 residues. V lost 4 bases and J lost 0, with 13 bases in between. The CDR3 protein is CASSSLARPSYEQYF. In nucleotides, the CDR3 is TGTGCCAGCAGCTCCCTGGCGAGGCCCTCCTACGAGCAGTACTTC.

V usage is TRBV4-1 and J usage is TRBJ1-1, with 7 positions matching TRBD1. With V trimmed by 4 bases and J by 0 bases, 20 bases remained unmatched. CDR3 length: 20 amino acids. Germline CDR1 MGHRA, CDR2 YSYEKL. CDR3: CASSLEGLKDRLSMNTEAFF. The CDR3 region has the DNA TGCGCCAGCAGCCTGGAGGGACTTAAGGACAGGCTTTCAATGAACACTGAAGCTTTCTTT.

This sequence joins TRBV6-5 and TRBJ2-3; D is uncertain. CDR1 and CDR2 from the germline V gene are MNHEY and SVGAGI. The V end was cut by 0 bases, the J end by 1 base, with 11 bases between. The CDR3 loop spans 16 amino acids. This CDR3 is CASSYSRPVRTDTQYF. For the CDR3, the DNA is TGTGCCAGCAGTTACTCGAGGCCCGTCCGCACAGATACGCAGTATTTT.

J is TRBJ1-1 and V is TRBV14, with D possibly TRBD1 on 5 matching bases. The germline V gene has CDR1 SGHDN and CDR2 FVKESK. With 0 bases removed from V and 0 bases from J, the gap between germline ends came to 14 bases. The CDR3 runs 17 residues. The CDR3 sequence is CASSQEGRTFMNTEAFF. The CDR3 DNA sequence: TGTGCCAGCAGCCAAGAGGGAAGGACATTCATGAACACTGAAGCTTTCTTT.

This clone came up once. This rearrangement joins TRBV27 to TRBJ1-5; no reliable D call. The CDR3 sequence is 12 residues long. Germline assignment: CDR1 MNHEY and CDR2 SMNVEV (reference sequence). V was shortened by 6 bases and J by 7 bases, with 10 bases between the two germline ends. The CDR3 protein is CASSFPGQPQHF. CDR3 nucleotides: TGTGCCAGCAGCTTCCCGGGGCAGCCCCAGCATTTT.

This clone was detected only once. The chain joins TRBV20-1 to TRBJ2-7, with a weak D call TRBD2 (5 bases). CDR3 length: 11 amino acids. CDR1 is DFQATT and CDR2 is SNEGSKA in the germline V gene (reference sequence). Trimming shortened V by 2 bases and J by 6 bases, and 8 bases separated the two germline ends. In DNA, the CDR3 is TGCAGTGCTAGATCTGGAGGCGAGCAGTACTTC. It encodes CSARSGGEQYF.

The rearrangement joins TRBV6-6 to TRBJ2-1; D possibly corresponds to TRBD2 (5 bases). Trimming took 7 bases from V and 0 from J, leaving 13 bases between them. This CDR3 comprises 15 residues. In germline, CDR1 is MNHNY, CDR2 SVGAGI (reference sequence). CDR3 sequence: CASTTGRASYNEQFF. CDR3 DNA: TGTGCCAGCACTACTGGGAGAGCCTCCTACAATGAGCAGTTCTTC.

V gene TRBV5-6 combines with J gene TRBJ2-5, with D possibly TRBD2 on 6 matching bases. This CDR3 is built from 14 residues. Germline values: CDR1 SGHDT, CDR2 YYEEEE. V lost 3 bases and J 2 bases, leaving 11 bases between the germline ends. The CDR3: CASSWRETQETQYF. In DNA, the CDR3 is TGTGCCAGCAGCTGGAGGGAAACACAAGAGACCCAGTACTTC.

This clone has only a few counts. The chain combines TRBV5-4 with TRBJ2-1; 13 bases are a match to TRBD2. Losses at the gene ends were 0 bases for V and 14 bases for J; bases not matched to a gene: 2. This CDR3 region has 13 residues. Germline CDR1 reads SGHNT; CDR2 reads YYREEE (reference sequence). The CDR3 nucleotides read TGTGCCAGCAGCTTGGGACTAGCGGGAGGAGAGTTCTTC. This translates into CASSLGLAGGEFF.

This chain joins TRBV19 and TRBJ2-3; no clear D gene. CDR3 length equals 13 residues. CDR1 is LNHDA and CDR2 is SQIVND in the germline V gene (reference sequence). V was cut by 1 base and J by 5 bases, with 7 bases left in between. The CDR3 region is CASSIVARDTQYF. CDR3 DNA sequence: TGTGCCAGTAGTATAGTGGCTAGAGATACGCAGTATTTT.

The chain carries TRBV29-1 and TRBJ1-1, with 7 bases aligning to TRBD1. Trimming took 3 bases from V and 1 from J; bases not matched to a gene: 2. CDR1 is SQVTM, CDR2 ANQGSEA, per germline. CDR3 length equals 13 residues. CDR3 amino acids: CSVERDRNTEAFF. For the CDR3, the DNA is TGCAGCGTTGAGAGGGACAGGAACACTGAAGCTTTCTTT.

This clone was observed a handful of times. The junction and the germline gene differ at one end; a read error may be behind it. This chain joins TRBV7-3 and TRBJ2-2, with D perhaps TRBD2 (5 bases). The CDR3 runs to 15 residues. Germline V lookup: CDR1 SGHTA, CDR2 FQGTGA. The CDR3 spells CASSPKRNEHRGAVF. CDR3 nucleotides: TGTGCCAGCAGCCCTAAGCGGAACGAACACCGGGGAGCTGTTTTT.

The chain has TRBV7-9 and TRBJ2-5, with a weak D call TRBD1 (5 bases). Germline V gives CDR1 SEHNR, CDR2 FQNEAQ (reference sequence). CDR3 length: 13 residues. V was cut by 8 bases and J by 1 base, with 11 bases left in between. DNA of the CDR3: TGTGCCAGCGGGGTAGACAGCCAAGAGACCCAGTACTTC. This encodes CASGVDSQETQYF.

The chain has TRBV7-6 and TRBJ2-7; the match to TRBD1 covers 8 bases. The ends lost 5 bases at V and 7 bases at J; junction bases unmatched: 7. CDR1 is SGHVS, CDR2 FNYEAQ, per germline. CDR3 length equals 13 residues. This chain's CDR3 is CASSHRQGREQYF. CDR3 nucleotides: TGTGCCAGCAGCCATCGACAGGGGAGGGAGCAGTACTTC.

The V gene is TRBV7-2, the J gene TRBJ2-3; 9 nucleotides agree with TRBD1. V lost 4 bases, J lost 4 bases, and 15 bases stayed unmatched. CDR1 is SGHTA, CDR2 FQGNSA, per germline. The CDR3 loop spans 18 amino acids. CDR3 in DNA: TGTGCCAGCAGCTCCATAGGGCATTCGACAGGGGGGGCAGATACGCAGTATTTT. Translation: CASSSIGHSTGGADTQYF.

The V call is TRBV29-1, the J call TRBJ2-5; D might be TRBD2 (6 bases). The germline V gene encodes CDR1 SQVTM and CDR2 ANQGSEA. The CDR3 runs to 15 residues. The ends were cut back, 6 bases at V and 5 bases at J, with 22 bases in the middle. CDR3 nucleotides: TGCAGCGTCAAGAACCGACTAGAGTCGCAGGAGACCCAGTACTTC. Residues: CSVKNRLESQETQYF.

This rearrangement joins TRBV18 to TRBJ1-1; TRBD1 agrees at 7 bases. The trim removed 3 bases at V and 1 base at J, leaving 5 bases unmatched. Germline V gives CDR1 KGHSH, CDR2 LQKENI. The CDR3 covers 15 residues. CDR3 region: CASSPSTGWNTEAFF. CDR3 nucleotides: TGTGCCAGCTCACCCTCGACAGGGTGGAACACTGAAGCTTTCTTT.

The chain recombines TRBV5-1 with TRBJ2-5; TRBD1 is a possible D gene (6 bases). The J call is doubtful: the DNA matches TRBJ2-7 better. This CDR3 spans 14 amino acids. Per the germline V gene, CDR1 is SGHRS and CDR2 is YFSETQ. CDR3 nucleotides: TGCGCCAGCGGGAAACACACAGGGACCTACGAGCAGTACTTC. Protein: CASGKHTGTYEQYF.

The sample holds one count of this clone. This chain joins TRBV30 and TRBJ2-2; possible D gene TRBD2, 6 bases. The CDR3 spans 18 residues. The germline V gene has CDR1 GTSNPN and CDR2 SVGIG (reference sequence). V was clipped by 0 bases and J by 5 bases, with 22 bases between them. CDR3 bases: TGTGCCTGGAGTGTAAAGGGACTCCCCTGGGGGGAGACCGGGGAGCTGTTTTTT. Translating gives CAWSVKGLPWGETGELFF.

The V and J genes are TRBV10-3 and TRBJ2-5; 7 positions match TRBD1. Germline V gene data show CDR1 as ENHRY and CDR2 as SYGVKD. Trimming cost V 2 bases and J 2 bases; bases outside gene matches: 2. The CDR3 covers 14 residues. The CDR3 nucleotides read TGTGCCATCAGTGAGGGACAGGCGCAAGAGACCCAGTACTTC. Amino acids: CAISEGQAQETQYF.

The CDR3 spells CASSLGTSGRTDTQYF. The CDR3 bases are TGTGCCAGCAGCTTAGGGACTAGCGGGAGAACAGATACGCAGTATTTT. This chain connects TRBV7-3 to TRBJ2-3, with TRBD2 matching 14 bases. CDR1 is SGHTA, CDR2 FQGTGA, per germline. This CDR3 contains 16 residues. Trimming at V came to 2 bases and at J to 3 bases, leaving 1 base not matched to a gene.

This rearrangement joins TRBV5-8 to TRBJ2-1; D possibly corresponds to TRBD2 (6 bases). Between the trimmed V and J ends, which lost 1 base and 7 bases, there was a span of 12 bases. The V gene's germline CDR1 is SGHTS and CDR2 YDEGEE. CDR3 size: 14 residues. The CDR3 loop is CASSLTSGHNEQFF. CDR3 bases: TGTGCCAGCAGCTTGACCAGCGGGCATAATGAGCAGTTCTTC.

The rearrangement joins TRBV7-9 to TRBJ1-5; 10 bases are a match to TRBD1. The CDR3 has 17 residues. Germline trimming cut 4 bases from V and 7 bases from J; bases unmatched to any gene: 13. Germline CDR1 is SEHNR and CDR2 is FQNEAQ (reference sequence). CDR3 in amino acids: CASSSGTGEREWQPQHF. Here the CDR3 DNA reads TGTGCCAGCAGCTCTGGGACAGGGGAGAGGGAGTGGCAGCCCCAGCATTTT.